This T cell receptor beta chain came from a study of T-cell memory formation after mild COVID-19. Study-wide findings and caveats: CD4+ bias marked clones expanding day 15 to 37, unlike balanced contracting clones. Memory cells collected pre-infection included some clones that later responded, suggesting cross-reactive memory joined.

On this clonotype itself: No antigen is known for it.

V was trimmed by 0 bases and J by 7 bases, leaving 3 bases between them. CDR1 is LGHDT, CDR2 YNNKEL, per germline (reference sequence). CDR3 length equals 11 residues. In TCRdb, the 5' RACE reads were re-called with MiXCR into one record per CDR3 protein. The data show 110,000 to 150,000 distinct CDR3 sequences, with under 30% seen just once and roughly 25% held by the top ten. The TCR originated in an adult woman who had mild COVID-19 (a few samples of this study predate the infection). Cell type and time point are not known. The sequenced sample consisted of PBMCs or a T cell subset sorted from them (not recorded which). V is TRBV3-1 and J is TRBJ2-5; D ambiguous. Here the CDR3 reads CASSQEVTQYF. In DNA form, the CDR3 reads TGTGCCAGCAGCCAAGAGGTGACCCAGTACTTC.